The following is a T cell receptor beta chain sequence with its context. Its specificity is unknown. This sample is drawn from a study of T cell responses to AZD1222 COVID-19 vaccine. As for the study in general: Second doses that came at about 4 or about 12 weeks were put together.

Study findings and constraints: As reported, nearly half of all spike-specific TCRs target variant regions that are unmutated. Spike-specific TCR breadth and depth were elevated following two AZD1222 doses. Among vaccine-associated CD4 TCRs, coverage spanned spike, with dominance at 160-218 and 743-854.

Trimming removed 6 bases from V and 4 bases from J; junction bases left unmatched: 3. The CDR3 runs to 13 residues. The method was immunoSEQ multiplex PCR; TCRdb's version includes in-frame clones alone and lacks a portion of them. The table includes fewer than 200,000 clones, around 92% detected once. The specimen comprised peripheral blood, sampled on day 0 of AZD1222 vaccination. The receptor was derived from an adult in good health. The J gene is TRBJ2-5, the V gene TRBV12-3 or TRBV12-4; TRBD1 matches at 9 bases. The CDR3 DNA sequence: TGTGCCAGCAGGGGACAGGGCCCAGAGACCCAGTACTTC. This encodes CASRGQGPETQYF.